This T cell receptor (beta chain) originates from a study of CD8 T cells in Susac syndrome. Blood CD8+ and CD4+ T cells underwent high-throughput TCR beta sequencing. Trimming removed 4 bases from V and 2 bases from J; junction bases left unmatched: 2. Per the germline V gene, CDR1 is DFQATT and CDR2 is SNEGSKA (reference sequence). CDR3 length: 13 amino acids. When the RNA was reverse transcribed, random hexamers were used with an input of about 0.5 to 1 ug. TCRdb used MiXCR to reprocess the immunoSEQ multiplex PCR reads, holding one entry per CDR3 protein. This repertoire shows some 150,000 distinct CDR3 sequences, roughly 95% found once; its top ten account for around 0.08%.

This rearrangement joins TRBV20-1 to TRBJ2-7, with 10 bases fitting TRBD2. The sequence came from a human donor in good health. The sequenced material came from CD4+ T cells from PBMCs. Here the CDR3 DNA reads TGCAGTGCTACTAGCGGGAGAACCTACGAGCAGTACTTC. It is translated as CSATSGRTYEQYF.